These 9 T cell receptor beta chains share one sample of origin, sequenced in a study of technical replicates of blood from a few donors. This table comes from immunoSEQ multiplex PCR, and its TCRdb copy is limited to in-frame clones, with some not included. Found here are 60,000 to 80,000 clones, about 87% of them singletons; the top ten hold under 6.5%. The sample was PBMCs. These receptors were obtained from a human donor in good health. Some clones in this sample may be carry-over from other donors' samples.

The chain employs TRBV6-6 and TRBJ1-5, with TRBD1 matching 7 bases. The CDR3 extends over 14 amino acids. V dropped 6 bases and J dropped 4; count of bases not matched to a gene: 6. CDR1 and CDR2 (germline): MNHNY, SVGAGI (reference sequence). The CDR3 protein is CASRPTGINQPQHF. The CDR3, as DNA: TGTGCCAGCAGACCGACAGGGATTAATCAGCCCCAGCATTTT.

J is TRBJ2-7 and V is TRBV6-6; the match to TRBD2 covers 8 bases. Trimming at V came to 7 bases and at J to 4 bases, leaving 3 bases not matched to a gene. The CDR3 runs 12 residues. Per germline, CDR1 MNHNY and CDR2 SVGAGI (reference sequence). The CDR3 is CASTSGLYEQYF. Here the CDR3 DNA reads TGTGCCAGCACTAGCGGGTTATACGAGCAGTACTTC.

This clone occurred once. This chain links TRBV7-7 with TRBJ2-5, with 9 bases fitting TRBD2. The CDR3 spans 17 residues. J lost 4 bases, V lost 1 base, and 10 bases had no gene match. Germline CDR1 and CDR2: SSHAT and FNYEAQ (reference sequence). CDR3 nucleotide sequence: TGTGCCAGCAGCTTAGGGTCGGCGGGGGGGCGAGGAGAGACCCAGTACTTC. Translating it yields CASSLGSAGGRGETQYF.

Note on this clone: The germline gene is not matched at one end of the junction; a read error may be the cause. The rearrangement links TRBV20-1 to TRBJ1-2; D remains ambiguous. The CDR3 covers 11 residues. Looked up from germline, CDR1 is DFQATT and CDR2 is SNEGSKA (reference sequence). Here the CDR3 reads CSARDKYEQSF. The CDR3 region has the DNA TGCAGTGCTAGAGATAAGTACGAACAGAGCTTC.

The gene calls are TRBV14 and TRBJ2-1, with 8 bases lining up with TRBD1. Germline assignment: CDR1 SGHDN and CDR2 FVKESK. J was trimmed by 0 bases and V by 2 bases; bases with no gene match: 6. The CDR3 length is 17 residues. The CDR3 protein is CASSQLQGGGSYNEQFF. The CDR3 bases are TGTGCCAGCAGCCAACTACAGGGGGGAGGCTCCTACAATGAGCAGTTCTTC. The full variable domain, completed using reference TRBV14 and TRBJ2-1, is EAGVTQFPSHSVIEKGQTVTLRCDPISGHDNLYWYRRVMGKEIKFLLHFVKESKQDESGMPNNRFLAERTGGTYSTLKVQPAELEDSGVYFCASSQLQGGGSYNEQFFGPGTRLTVL.

This rearrangement joins TRBV19 to TRBJ2-7; a weak D match, TRBD1 (6 bases). CDR1 is LNHDA, CDR2 SQIVND, per germline (reference sequence). The CDR3 consists of 13 residues. V dropped 4 bases and J dropped 2 bases, with 9 bases sitting between them. This CDR3 reads CASSRTVTYEQYF. In DNA, the CDR3 is TGTGCCAGTAGTAGGACAGTAACCTACGAGCAGTACTTC.

The chain employs TRBV2 and TRBJ1-2; the D gene is possibly TRBD1 (6 bases). CDR3 length: 15 residues. V shed 7 bases and J shed 0 bases, with 15 bases lying between them. The germline gives CDR1 SNHLY, CDR2 FYNNEI. CDR3 amino acids: CASKRQDPANYGYTF. The CDR3, as DNA: TGTGCCAGCAAAAGACAGGACCCAGCTAACTATGGCTACACCTTC.

V gene TRBV4-3 combines with J gene TRBJ2-1; TRBD1 might be the D (5 bases). Trimming removed 0 bases from V and 5 bases from J, with 8 bases in between. Germline values: CDR1 LGHNA, CDR2 YSLEER. The CDR3 totals 14 residues. CDR3 in amino acids: CASSQEGADNEQFF. The CDR3 DNA sequence: TGCGCCAGCAGCCAAGAAGGGGCAGACAATGAGCAGTTCTTC.

CDR3 in DNA: TGTGCCATCAGTGAGACTGATACGCAGTATTTT. It codes for CAISETDTQYF. This chain uses TRBV10-3 with TRBJ2-3, with no clear D. Germline V gene lookup returns CDR1 ENHRY and CDR2 SYGVKD. Trimming removed 2 bases from V and 6 bases from J, with 3 bases in between. This CDR3 is built from 11 residues.